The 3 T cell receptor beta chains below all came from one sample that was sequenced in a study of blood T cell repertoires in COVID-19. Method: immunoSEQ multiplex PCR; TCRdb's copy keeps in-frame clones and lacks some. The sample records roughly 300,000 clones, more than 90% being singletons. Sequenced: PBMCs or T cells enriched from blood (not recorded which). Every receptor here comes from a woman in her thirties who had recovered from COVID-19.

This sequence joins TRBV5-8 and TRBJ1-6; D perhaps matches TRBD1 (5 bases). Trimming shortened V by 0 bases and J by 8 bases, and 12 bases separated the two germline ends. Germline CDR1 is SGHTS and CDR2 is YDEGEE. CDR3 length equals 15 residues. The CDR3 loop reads CASSLGGRGDSPLHF. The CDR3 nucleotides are TGTGCCAGCAGCTTGGGCGGTCGGGGGGATTCACCCCTCCACTTT.

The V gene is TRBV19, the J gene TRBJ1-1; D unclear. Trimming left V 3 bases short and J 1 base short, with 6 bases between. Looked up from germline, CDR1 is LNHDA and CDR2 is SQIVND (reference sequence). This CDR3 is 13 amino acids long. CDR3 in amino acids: CASSMSGNTEAFF. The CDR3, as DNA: TGTGCCAGTAGTATGTCGGGGAACACTGAAGCTTTCTTT.

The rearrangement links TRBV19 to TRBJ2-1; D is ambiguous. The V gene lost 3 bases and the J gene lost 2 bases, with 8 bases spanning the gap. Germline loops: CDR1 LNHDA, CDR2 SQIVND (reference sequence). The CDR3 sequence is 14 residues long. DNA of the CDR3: TGTGCCAGTAGTATCCTAGTCCCCTACAATGAGCAGTTCTTC. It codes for CASSILVPYNEQFF.